This T cell receptor (beta chain) was documented in a study of CD8 T cells in Susac syndrome. An input of about 0.5 to 1 ug of RNA was subjected to reverse transcription using random hexamers. The immunoSEQ assay covered 54 Vbeta and 13 Jbeta segments for CDR3. TCRdb ran MiXCR on the immunoSEQ multiplex PCR reads and lists one entry per CDR3 protein. Among 150,000 or so distinct CDR3 sequences listed, less than 97% were seen once. The CDR3 covers 13 residues. The germline CDR1 and CDR2 sequences are SGHDN and FVKESK. The germline V and J ends were trimmed by 1 base and 5 bases, with 9 bases remaining between them. Blood CD8+ and CD4+ T cells underwent high-throughput TCR beta sequencing. TEMRA cells underwent FACS enrichment and CD8+ and CD4+ T cells underwent negative isolation.

This TCR derives from a human donor with multiple sclerosis. The sequenced material came from CD8+ T cells from PBMCs. The rearrangement uses TRBV14 and TRBJ2-7, with D unresolved. The DNA of the CDR3 is TGTGCCAGCAGCCAAGGTTACGGAAACGAGCAGTACTTC. It translates to CASSQGYGNEQYF.